These T cell receptor beta chains were read from a single sample in a study of CD8 T cells in Susac syndrome. Each CDR3 protein is one row after TCRdb ran MiXCR on the immunoSEQ multiplex PCR reads. The sample lists tens of thousands of distinct CDR3 sequences; approximately 93% were seen once. Sequenced input: CD8+ T cells from PBMCs. All receptors come from a human donor in good health. The CDR3 runs from the conserved cysteine through the conserved F or W. The order of the fields is J gene, clone size, V gene, D gene, CDR3 protein, CDR3 DNA. D genes are given only for firm matches. Size tells how often a clone was seen (once, few, many) or the class of an expanded clone, and some rows leave it out.

J: TRBJ2-2; size: .; V: TRBV15; D: TRBD1; CDR3: CATSPVGQGQPGELFF; DNA: TGTGCCACCAGCCCTGTTGGACAGGGACAGCCCGGGGAGCTGTTTTTT
J: TRBJ2-1; size: .; V: TRBV19; D: TRBD1; CDR3: CASSMQGANEQFF; DNA: TGTGCCAGTAGTATGCAGGGGGCTAATGAGCAGTTCTTC
J: TRBJ2-7; size: .; V: TRBV6-5; D: .; CDR3: CASSPDGAYEQYF; DNA: TGTGCCAGCAGTCCCGACGGCGCCTACGAGCAGTACTTC
J: TRBJ2-5; size: once; V: TRBV12-3/TRBV12-4; D: .; CDR3: CASSTDQGRETQYF; DNA: TGTGCCAGCAGCACTGACCAGGGGCGAGAGACCCAGTACTTC
J: TRBJ1-1; size: .; V: TRBV19; D: TRBD1; CDR3: CASGTGSILNTEAFF; DNA: TGTGCCTCCGGGACAGGGTCGATTTTGAACACTGAAGCTTTCTTT
J: TRBJ2-7; size: .; V: TRBV7-2; D: .; CDR3: CASDPMGTTYEQYF; DNA: TGTGCCAGCGACCCCATGGGAACAACCTACGAGCAGTACTTC
J: TRBJ2-1; size: .; V: TRBV7-2; D: TRBD2; CDR3: CASSLGLAGLTDNEQFF; DNA: TGTGCCAGCAGCCTCGGACTAGCGGGTTTAACCGACAATGAGCAGTTCTTC
J: TRBJ1-2; size: .; V: TRBV29-1; D: .; CDR3: CSVAKGRGYTF; DNA: TGCAGCGTTGCAAAGGGACGAGGCTACACCTTC
J: TRBJ2-2; size: .; V: TRBV29-1; D: .; CDR3: CSVIHRDTGELFF; DNA: TGCAGCGTGATTCACAGAGACACCGGGGAGCTGTTTTTT
J: TRBJ2-1; size: .; V: TRBV12-3/TRBV12-4; D: TRBD1; CDR3: CASTSGTGVNEQFF; DNA: TGTGCCAGCACCTCTGGGACAGGTGTAAATGAGCAGTTCTTC
J: TRBJ2-7; size: .; V: TRBV10-3; D: .; CDR3: CAIRGPSYEQYF; DNA: TGTGCCATCAGAGGACCATCCTACGAGCAGTACTTC
J: TRBJ1-5; size: .; V: TRBV28; D: .; CDR3: CASSHDRNNQPQHF; DNA: TGTGCCAGCAGTCACGACAGAAACAATCAGCCCCAGCATTTT
J: TRBJ2-7; size: .; V: TRBV4-2; D: TRBD2; CDR3: CASSQDDGGRYEQYF; DNA: TGTGCCAGCAGCCAAGACGACGGCGGGAGGTACGAGCAGTACTTC
J: TRBJ2-7; size: .; V: TRBV4-1; D: TRBD1; CDR3: CASSQNRDSPYEQYF; DNA: TGCGCCAGCAGCCAAAATCGGGACAGCCCCTACGAGCAGTACTTC
J: TRBJ2-7; size: .; V: TRBV10-3; D: TRBD1; CDR3: CAISEFGGGQGTYEQYF; DNA: TGTGCCATCAGTGAGTTTGGTGGGGGACAGGGAACCTACGAGCAGTACTTC
J: TRBJ2-5; size: .; V: TRBV7-9; D: TRBD1; CDR3: CASSLGGGAETQYF; DNA: TGTGCCAGCAGCTTAGGAGGGGGCGCAGAGACCCAGTACTTC
J: TRBJ2-1; size: .; V: TRBV27; D: TRBD2; CDR3: CASSSPGGPHNEQFF; DNA: TGTGCCAGCAGCTCTCCGGGGGGACCCCACAATGAGCAGTTCTTC
J: TRBJ2-7; size: .; V: TRBV7-9; D: TRBD1; CDR3: CASSSDGTGGYEQYF; DNA: TGTGCCAGCAGCTCAGATGGGACAGGGGGCTACGAGCAGTACTTC
J: TRBJ2-7; size: .; V: TRBV4-1; D: .; CDR3: CASSQKSGTPYEQYF; DNA: TGCGCCAGCAGCCAAAAAAGTGGAACTCCCTACGAGCAGTACTTC
J: TRBJ2-1; size: .; V: TRBV25-1; D: .; CDR3: CASSESFGLPLNEQFF; DNA: TGTGCCAGCAGTGAATCCTTTGGACTTCCGCTCAATGAGCAGTTCTTC
J: TRBJ2-1; size: .; V: TRBV28; D: .; CDR3: CAGRRGQANEQFF; DNA: TGTGCCGGGAGGCGAGGACAGGCCAATGAGCAGTTCTTC
J: TRBJ1-1; size: .; V: TRBV7-9; D: TRBD1; CDR3: CASSFDRGSEAFF; DNA: TGTGCCAGCAGCTTTGACAGGGGCTCTGAAGCTTTCTTT
J: TRBJ1-3; size: .; V: TRBV6-6; D: .; CDR3: CASSSYVVFSGNTIYF; DNA: TGTGCCAGCAGTTCCTATGTCGTCTTCTCTGGAAACACCATATATTTT
J: TRBJ2-1; size: .; V: TRBV12-3/TRBV12-4; D: TRBD1; CDR3: CASSLGLDRGRLSYNEQFF; DNA: TGTGCCAGCAGTTTAGGTTTGGACAGGGGACGGCTCTCCTACAATGAGCAGTTCTTC
J: TRBJ2-7; size: .; V: TRBV10-3; D: TRBD1; CDR3: CATEGTESYEQYF; DNA: TGTGCCACCGAGGGGACAGAATCCTACGAGCAGTACTTC
J: TRBJ2-1; size: .; V: TRBV7-2; D: TRBD2; CDR3: CASSETSVTPFNEQFF; DNA: TGTGCCAGCAGCGAGACTAGCGTGACCCCCTTTAATGAGCAGTTCTTC
J: TRBJ2-5; size: .; V: TRBV19; D: .; CDR3: CASSILTKETQYF; DNA: TGTGCCAGTAGTATACTGACAAAGGAGACCCAGTACTTC
J: TRBJ2-5; size: .; V: TRBV29-1; D: TRBD2; CDR3: CSLREGETQYF; DNA: TGCAGCCTCAGGGAGGGAGAGACCCAGTACTTC
J: TRBJ2-7; size: .; V: TRBV4-2; D: .; CDR3: CASSQEWQGSDEQYF; DNA: TGTGCCAGCAGCCAAGAATGGCAGGGCAGCGACGAGCAGTACTTC
J: TRBJ2-7; size: .; V: TRBV18; D: .; CDR3: CASSPPTGRVYEQYF; DNA: TGTGCCAGCTCACCCCCGACAGGGAGGGTCTACGAGCAGTACTTC
J: TRBJ2-7; size: .; V: TRBV28; D: TRBD1; CDR3: CASSPGQGINYEQYF; DNA: TGTGCCAGCAGTCCTGGACAGGGGATCAACTACGAGCAGTACTTC
J: TRBJ2-4; size: .; V: TRBV5-1; D: .; CDR3: CASSWGGEDIQYF; DNA: TGCGCCAGCAGTTGGGGCGGGGAGGACATTCAGTACTTC
J: TRBJ2-7; size: .; V: TRBV7-9; D: .; CDR3: CASSFGGSSYEQYF; DNA: TGTGCCAGCAGCTTTGGCGGAAGCTCCTACGAGCAGTACTTC
J: TRBJ2-7; size: .; V: TRBV4-1; D: .; CDR3: CASSPDGLPYEQYF; DNA: TGCGCCAGCAGCCCGGACGGGTTACCCTACGAGCAGTACTTC
J: TRBJ1-5; size: .; V: TRBV19; D: .; CDR3: CASSIGEYSNQPQHF; DNA: TGTGCCAGTAGTATTGGGGAGTATAGCAATCAGCCCCAGCATTTT
J: TRBJ2-1; size: .; V: TRBV13; D: TRBD2; CDR3: CASSTGLANNEQFF; DNA: TGTGCCAGCAGCACCGGACTAGCGAACAATGAGCAGTTCTTC
J: TRBJ2-2; size: .; V: TRBV6-5; D: .; CDR3: CASSLGGDTGELFF; DNA: TGTGCCAGCAGCTTAGGGGGTGACACCGGGGAGCTGTTTTTT
J: TRBJ1-1; size: .; V: TRBV7-9; D: .; CDR3: CASSLVTDEAFF; DNA: TGTGCCAGCAGCTTAGTGACAGATGAAGCTTTCTTT
J: TRBJ2-1; size: .; V: TRBV7-9; D: .; CDR3: CASSSFSFNNNEQFF; DNA: TGTGCCAGCAGCTCCTTCTCTTTTAACAATAATGAGCAGTTCTTC
J: TRBJ2-2; size: .; V: TRBV2; D: .; CDR3: CASKPYTGELFF; DNA: TGTGCCAGCAAACCTTACACCGGGGAGCTGTTTTTT
J: TRBJ2-1; size: once; V: TRBV4-1; D: .; CDR3: CASSQEGNEQFF; DNA: TGCGCCAGCAGCCAAGAGGGTAATGAGCAGTTCTTC
J: TRBJ2-1; size: .; V: TRBV29-1; D: TRBD2; CDR3: CSVVAGIDYNEQFF; DNA: TGCAGCGTTGTAGCGGGCATTGACTACAATGAGCAGTTCTTC
J: TRBJ2-3; size: .; V: TRBV4-1; D: .; CDR3: CASSQAVQADTQYF; DNA: TGCGCCAGCAGCCAAGCCGTACAGGCAGATACGCAGTATTTT
J: TRBJ2-4; size: .; V: TRBV5-1; D: TRBD2; CDR3: CASSLDLTGGGKNIQYF; DNA: TGCGCCAGCAGTTTGGACCTGACCGGGGGGGGCAAAAACATTCAGTACTTC
J: TRBJ2-7; size: .; V: TRBV3-1; D: .; CDR3: CASSQGSGEQYF; DNA: TGTGCCAGCAGCCAAGGCTCCGGGGAGCAGTACTTC
J: TRBJ2-1; size: .; V: TRBV11-2; D: TRBD1; CDR3: CASSVSGTGGNEQFF; DNA: TGTGCCAGCAGCGTCTCCGGGACAGGGGGGAATGAGCAGTTCTTC
J: TRBJ2-1; size: .; V: TRBV27; D: TRBD2; CDR3: CASTALAGEYNEQFF; DNA: TGTGCCAGCACTGCACTAGCGGGAGAGTACAATGAGCAGTTCTTC
J: TRBJ2-1; size: .; V: TRBV29-1; D: .; CDR3: CSVLGSYNEQFF; DNA: TGCAGCGTTCTGGGCTCCTACAATGAGCAGTTCTTC
J: TRBJ2-7; size: .; V: TRBV27; D: .; CDR3: CASSFIGGDTSYEQYF; DNA: TGTGCCAGCAGTTTCATAGGAGGGGACACATCCTACGAGCAGTACTTC
J: TRBJ2-2; size: .; V: TRBV9; D: TRBD1; CDR3: CASSVGTGGVEELFF; DNA: TGTGCCAGCAGCGTAGGTACAGGGGGCGTGGAGGAGCTGTTTTTT
J: TRBJ2-1; size: .; V: TRBV19; D: .; CDR3: CASSIVHGYNEQFF; DNA: TGTGCCAGTAGTATAGTTCACGGGTACAATGAGCAGTTCTTC
J: TRBJ1-5; size: .; V: TRBV19; D: .; CDR3: CASTPWRMPQLRQPQHF; DNA: TGTGCCAGTACCCCCTGGAGGATGCCCCAATTGAGACAGCCCCAGCATTTT
J: TRBJ1-2; size: .; V: TRBV5-6; D: TRBD1; CDR3: CASSIGTGDGYTF; DNA: TGTGCCAGCAGCATCGGGACAGGCGATGGCTACACCTTC
J: TRBJ2-7; size: once; V: TRBV28; D: .; CDR3: CASSLMGHLGNEQYF; DNA: TGTGCCAGCAGTTTAATGGGCCACCTCGGGAACGAGCAGTACTTC
J: TRBJ2-1; size: .; V: TRBV18; D: .; CDR3: CASSPVTTYNEQFF; DNA: TGTGCCAGCTCACCGGTGACAACCTACAATGAGCAGTTCTTC